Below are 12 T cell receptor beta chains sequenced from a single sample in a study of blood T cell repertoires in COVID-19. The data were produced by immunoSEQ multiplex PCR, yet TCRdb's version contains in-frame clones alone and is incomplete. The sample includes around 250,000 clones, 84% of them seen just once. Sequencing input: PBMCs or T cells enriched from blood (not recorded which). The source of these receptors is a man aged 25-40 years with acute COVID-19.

CDR3 nucleotides: TGTGCCAGCAGTGAAATCCGGGAGGGATACACAGATACGCAGTATTTT. Its protein is CASSEIREGYTDTQYF. This chain connects TRBV2 to TRBJ2-3; 8 positions match TRBD2. Germline values: CDR1 SNHLY, CDR2 FYNNEI. This CDR3 region has 16 residues. V lost 2 bases, J lost 2 bases, and 6 bases stayed unmatched. The whole variable domain, filled in from reference TRBV2 and TRBJ2-3, reads EPEVTQTPSHQVTQMGQEVILRCVPISNHLYFYWYRQILGQKVEFLVSFYNNEISEKSEIFDDQFSVERPDGSNFTLKIRSTKLEDSAMYFCASSEIREGYTDTQYFGPGTRLTVL.

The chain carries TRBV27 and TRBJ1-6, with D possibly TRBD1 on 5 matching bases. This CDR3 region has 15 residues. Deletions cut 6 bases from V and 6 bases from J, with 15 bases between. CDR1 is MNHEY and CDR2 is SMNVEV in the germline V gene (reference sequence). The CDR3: CASSPRRGSNSPLHF. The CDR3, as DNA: TGTGCCAGCAGCCCAAGGAGGGGTAGTAATTCACCCCTCCACTTT.

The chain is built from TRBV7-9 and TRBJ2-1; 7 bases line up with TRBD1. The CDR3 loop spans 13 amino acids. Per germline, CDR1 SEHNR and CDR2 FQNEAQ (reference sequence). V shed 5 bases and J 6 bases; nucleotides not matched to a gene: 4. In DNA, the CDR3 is TGTGCCAGCAGCCGACAGGGTGGCAATGAGCAGTTCTTC. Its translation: CASSRQGGNEQFF. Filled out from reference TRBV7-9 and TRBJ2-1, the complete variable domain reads DTGVSQNPRHKITKRGQNVTFRCDPISEHNRLYWYRQTLGQGPEFLTYFQNEAQLEKSRLLSDRFSAERPKGSFSTLEIQRTEQGDSAMYLCASSRQGGNEQFFGPGTRLTVL.

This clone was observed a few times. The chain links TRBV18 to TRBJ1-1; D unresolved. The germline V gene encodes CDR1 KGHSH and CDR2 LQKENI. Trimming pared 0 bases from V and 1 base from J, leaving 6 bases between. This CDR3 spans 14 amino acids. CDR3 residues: CASSPPRGNTEAFF. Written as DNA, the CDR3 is TGTGCCAGCTCACCACCCCGGGGGAACACTGAAGCTTTCTTT.

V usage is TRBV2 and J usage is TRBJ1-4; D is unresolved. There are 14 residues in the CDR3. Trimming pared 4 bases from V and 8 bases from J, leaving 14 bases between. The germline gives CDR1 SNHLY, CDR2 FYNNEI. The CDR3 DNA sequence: TGTGCCAGCAGTGCCCGTGGACTCGGGGAAAAACTGTTTTTT. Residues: CASSARGLGEKLFF.

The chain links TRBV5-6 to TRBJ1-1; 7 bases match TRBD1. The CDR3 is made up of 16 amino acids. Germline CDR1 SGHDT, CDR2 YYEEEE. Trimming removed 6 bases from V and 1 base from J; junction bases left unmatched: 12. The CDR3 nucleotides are TGTGCCAGCATGCCCGGGGACAGCCAAAAGAACACTGAAGCTTTCTTT. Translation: CASMPGDSQKNTEAFF.

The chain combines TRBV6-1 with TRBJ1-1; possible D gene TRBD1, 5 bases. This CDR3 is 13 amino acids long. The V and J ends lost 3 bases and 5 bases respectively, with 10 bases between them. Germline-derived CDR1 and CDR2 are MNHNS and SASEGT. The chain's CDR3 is CASSDHKGTEAFF. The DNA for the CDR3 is TGTGCCAGCAGTGATCACAAGGGGACTGAAGCTTTCTTT.

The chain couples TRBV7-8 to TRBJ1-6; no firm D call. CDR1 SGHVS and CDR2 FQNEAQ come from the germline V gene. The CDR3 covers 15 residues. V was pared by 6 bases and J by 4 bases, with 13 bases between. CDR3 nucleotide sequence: TGTGCCAGCAGGGTGAGAGAAGCATATAATTCACCCCTCCACTTT. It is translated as CASRVREAYNSPLHF.

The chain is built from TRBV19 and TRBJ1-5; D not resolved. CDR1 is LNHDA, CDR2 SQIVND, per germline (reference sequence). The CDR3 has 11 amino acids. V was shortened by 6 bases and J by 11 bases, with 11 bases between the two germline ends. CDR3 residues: CASSLPGTQHF. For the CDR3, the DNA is TGTGCCAGTAGCCTTCCCGGGACCCAGCATTTT.

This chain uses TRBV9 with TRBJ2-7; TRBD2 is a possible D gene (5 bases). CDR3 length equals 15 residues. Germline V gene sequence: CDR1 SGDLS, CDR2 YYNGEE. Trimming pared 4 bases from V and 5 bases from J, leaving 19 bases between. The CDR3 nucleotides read TGTGCCAGCAGCCCTAACGGGGAACCGGGCGACGAGCAGTACGTC. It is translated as CASSPNGEPGDEQYV.

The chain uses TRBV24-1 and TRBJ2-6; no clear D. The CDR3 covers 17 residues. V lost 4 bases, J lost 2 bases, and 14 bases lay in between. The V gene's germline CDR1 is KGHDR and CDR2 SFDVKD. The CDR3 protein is CATSDALSGAGANVLTF. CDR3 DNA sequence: TGTGCCACCAGTGACGCCCTTTCGGGTGCTGGGGCCAACGTCCTGACTTTC.

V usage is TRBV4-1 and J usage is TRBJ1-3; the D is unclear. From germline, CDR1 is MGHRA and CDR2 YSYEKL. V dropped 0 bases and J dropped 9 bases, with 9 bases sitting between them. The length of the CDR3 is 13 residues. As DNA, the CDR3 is TGCGCCAGCAGCCAAGAGATGACAACCACCATATATTTT. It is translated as CASSQEMTTTIYF.